The present TCR beta chain was sequenced within a study of cytomegalovirus exposure and HLA in healthy donors. Study-wide context: A data release that came early held tens of millions of unique TCRs from HLA-typed donors.

Primers: 60 Vbeta forward and 13 Jbeta reverse. Profiling relied on immunoSEQ multiplex PCR, and the TCRdb table lists in-frame clones only, not all of them. The sample lists 77,000 or so clones; more than 60% were seen once. Germline values: CDR1 LNHNV, CDR2 YYDKDF (reference sequence). Losses at the gene ends were 3 bases for V and 2 bases for J; bases not matched to a gene: 7. The CDR3 runs 16 residues. The chain combines TRBV15 with TRBJ1-5, with TRBD1 identical over 7 bases. The sample comprised PBMCs. The receptor's source is a man in his forties in good health and CMV-seronegative. In nucleotides, the CDR3 is TGTGCCACCAGCAGCCCGGACAGGCCCCGCAATCAGCCCCAGCATTTT. This sequence encodes CATSSPDRPRNQPQHF.